Reported below is one T cell receptor (beta chain). CDR3 length equals 14 residues. Per germline, CDR1 MNHEY and CDR2 SVGAGI. The J segment lost 2 bases and the V segment lost 5 bases, leaving 5 bases of the junction unmatched. The data originate from a study of blood T cell repertoires in COVID-19. Study background: From T cells, B-cell-depleted T cells, or PBMCs came the material, which was cDNA or gDNA.

Measured with immunoSEQ multiplex PCR; TCRdb has only the in-frame clones, and not every one. The sample lists a few hundred thousand clones, over 75% seen once, with approximately 1.8% in the top ten. The TCR comes from a man aged 40-49 years in a cohort exposed to, infected with or recovered from COVID-19 (not recorded which). The specimen sequenced was PBMCs or T cells enriched from blood (not recorded which). The rearrangement uses TRBV6-5 and TRBJ1-2, with 7 bases matching TRBD1. The CDR3: CASSIWDSNYGYTF. CDR3 bases: TGTGCCAGCAGTATATGGGACAGCAACTATGGCTACACCTTC.